This T cell receptor (beta chain) is from a study of T cell responses to AZD1222 COVID-19 vaccine. A word on this clone: Its antigen is unidentified.

Broader study findings: A mostly white British donor set with more females was recruited, and clonal diversity was possibly underestimated. In all cases, repertoires were sampled only after the peak T cell response. With two AZD1222 doses given, Spike-specific TCR breadth and depth both rose.

The CDR3 length is 12 residues. V was trimmed by 8 bases and J by 0 bases, leaving 3 bases between them. The germline V gene has CDR1 SGHRS and CDR2 YFSETQ. Data came from immunoSEQ multiplex PCR; TCRdb stores just in-frame clones and leaves some out. The sample records roughly 150,000 clones, about 90% being singletons. The chain uses TRBV5-1 and TRBJ2-6; D remains ambiguous. This TCR was sampled from an adult who received the AZD1222 COVID-19 vaccine. The input for sequencing was peripheral blood, taken 28 days after the second AZD1222 dose. The DNA for the CDR3 is TGCGCCAGTATCTCTGGGGCCAACGTCCTGACTTTC. This encodes CASISGANVLTF.